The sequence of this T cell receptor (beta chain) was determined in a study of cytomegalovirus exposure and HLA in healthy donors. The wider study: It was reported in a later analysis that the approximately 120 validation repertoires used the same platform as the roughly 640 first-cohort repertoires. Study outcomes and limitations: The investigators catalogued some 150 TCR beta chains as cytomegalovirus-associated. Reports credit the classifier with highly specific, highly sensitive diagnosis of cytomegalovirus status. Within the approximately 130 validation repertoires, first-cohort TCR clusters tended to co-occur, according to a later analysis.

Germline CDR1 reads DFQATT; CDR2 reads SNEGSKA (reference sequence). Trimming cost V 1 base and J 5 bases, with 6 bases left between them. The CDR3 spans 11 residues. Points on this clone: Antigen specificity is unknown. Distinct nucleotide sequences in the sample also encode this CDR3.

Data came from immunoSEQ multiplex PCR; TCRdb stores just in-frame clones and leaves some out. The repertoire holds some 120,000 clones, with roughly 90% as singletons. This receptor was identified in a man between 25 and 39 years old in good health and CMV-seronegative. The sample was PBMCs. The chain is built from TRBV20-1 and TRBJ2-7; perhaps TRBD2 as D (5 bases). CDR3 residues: CSARGRNEQYF. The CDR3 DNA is TGCAGTGCTAGAGGGAGGAACGAGCAGTACTTC.